The clone carrying this T cell receptor (beta chain) was seen just once. The antigen is unknown. The treatment: some 20 received Ad26.COV2.S at low or high dose, single or two shots; several received placebo; per-sample allocation not given. Sampling was performed 63 days after the first vaccine or placebo injection. The data stem from a study of Ad26.COV2.S vaccination and SARS-CoV-2 variants. Turning to the study itself: Of the COV1001 trial arms, the Ad26.COV2.S arm included the donor. Into the muscle, Ad26.COV2.S was dosed once or twice, 56 days apart.

The CDR3 extends over 17 amino acids. V was shortened by 4 bases and J by 0 bases, with 16 bases between the two germline ends. Looked up from germline, CDR1 is SEHNR and CDR2 is FQNEAQ (reference sequence). Sequencing was performed with immunoSEQ multiplex PCR; in TCRdb, only in-frame clones are kept and a portion is missing. The data contain about 320,000 clones, about 85% of them seen just once; the ten biggest clones take up 2.1%. Findings and caveats of the study: Once vaccination had occurred, spike-specific CD8+ and CD4+ T cell responses reportedly showed substantial breadth.

This TCR came from a person between 18 and 65 years old who received the Ad26.COV2.S COVID-19 vaccine or a placebo. This sample comprised peripheral blood, obtained in a trial of Ad26.COV2.S vaccine versus placebo. The V gene is TRBV7-9, the J gene TRBJ1-3; a possible D gene is TRBD1 (5 bases). This chain's CDR3 is CASSSPSGRSSGNTIYF. CDR3 in DNA: TGTGCCAGCAGCTCCCCTTCGGGACGGAGCTCTGGAAACACCATATATTTT.